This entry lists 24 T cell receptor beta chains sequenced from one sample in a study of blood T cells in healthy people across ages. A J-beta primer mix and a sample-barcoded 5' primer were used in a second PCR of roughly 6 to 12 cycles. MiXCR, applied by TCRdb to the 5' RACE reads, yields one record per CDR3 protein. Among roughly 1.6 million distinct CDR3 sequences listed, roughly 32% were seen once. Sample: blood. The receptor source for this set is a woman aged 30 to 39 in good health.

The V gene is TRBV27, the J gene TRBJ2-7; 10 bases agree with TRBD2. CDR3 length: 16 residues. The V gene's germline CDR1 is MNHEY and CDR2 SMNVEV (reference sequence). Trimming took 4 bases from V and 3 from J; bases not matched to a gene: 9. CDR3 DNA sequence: TGTGCCAGCAGTTCCCGCCGGACTAGCGGAAGCTACGAGCAGTACTTC. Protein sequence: CASSSRRTSGSYEQYF.

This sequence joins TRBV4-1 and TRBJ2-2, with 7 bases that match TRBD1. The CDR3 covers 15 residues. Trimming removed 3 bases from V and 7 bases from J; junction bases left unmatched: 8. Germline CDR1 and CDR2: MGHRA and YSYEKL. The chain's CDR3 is CASSQIYRGFGELFF. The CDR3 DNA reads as TGCGCCAGCAGCCAGATCTACAGGGGATTCGGGGAGCTGTTTTTT.

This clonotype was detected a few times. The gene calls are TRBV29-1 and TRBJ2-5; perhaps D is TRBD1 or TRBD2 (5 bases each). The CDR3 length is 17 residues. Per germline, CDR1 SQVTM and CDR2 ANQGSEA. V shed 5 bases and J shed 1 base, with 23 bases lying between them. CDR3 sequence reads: CSVRGVWAQLFQETQYF. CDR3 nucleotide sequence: TGCAGCGTTCGAGGGGTGTGGGCACAACTCTTCCAAGAGACCCAGTACTTC.

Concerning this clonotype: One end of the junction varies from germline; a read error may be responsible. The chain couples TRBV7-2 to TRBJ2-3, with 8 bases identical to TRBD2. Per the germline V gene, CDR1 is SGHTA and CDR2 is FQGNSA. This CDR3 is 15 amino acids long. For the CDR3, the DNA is TGTGCCAGCAGCTTCTCGGGGGGGTCCCCAGATGCGCAGTATTTT. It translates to CASSFSGGSPDAQYF.

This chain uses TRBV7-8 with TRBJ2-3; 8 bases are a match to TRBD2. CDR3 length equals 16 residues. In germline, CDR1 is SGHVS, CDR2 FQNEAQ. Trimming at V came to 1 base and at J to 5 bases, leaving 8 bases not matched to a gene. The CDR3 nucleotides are TGTGCCAGCAGCTTAGGTTTTGCGGGGGGAATAGATACGCAGTATTTT. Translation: CASSLGFAGGIDTQYF.

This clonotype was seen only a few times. CDR3 sequence: CASSQLWTSYNEQFF. The CDR3 region has the DNA TGTGCCAGCAGCCAACTATGGACATCATACAATGAGCAGTTCTTC. This chain connects TRBV7-2 to TRBJ2-1, with a weak D call TRBD1 (5 bases). The V end was cut by 5 bases, the J end by 4 bases, with 15 bases between. The CDR3 runs to 15 residues. CDR1 SGHTA and CDR2 FQGNSA come from the germline V gene.

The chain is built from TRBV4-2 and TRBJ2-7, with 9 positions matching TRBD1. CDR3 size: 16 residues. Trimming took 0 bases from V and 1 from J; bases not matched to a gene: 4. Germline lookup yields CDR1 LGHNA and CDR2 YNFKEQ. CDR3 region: CASSQEWDRVSYEQYF. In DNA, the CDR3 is TGTGCCAGCAGCCAAGAATGGGACAGGGTGTCCTACGAGCAGTACTTC.

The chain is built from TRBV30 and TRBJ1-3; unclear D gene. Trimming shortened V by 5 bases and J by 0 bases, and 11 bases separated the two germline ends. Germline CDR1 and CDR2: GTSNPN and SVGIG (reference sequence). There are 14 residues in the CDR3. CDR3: CAWGVGRSGNTIYF. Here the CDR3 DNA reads TGTGCCTGGGGGGTCGGCCGCTCTGGAAACACCATATATTTT.

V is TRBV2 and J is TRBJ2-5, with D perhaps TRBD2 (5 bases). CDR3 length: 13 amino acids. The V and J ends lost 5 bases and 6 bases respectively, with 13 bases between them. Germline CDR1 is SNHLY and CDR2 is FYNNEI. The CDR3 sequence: CASSTNGGKTQYF. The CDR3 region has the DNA TGTGCCAGCAGTACTAACGGAGGAAAGACCCAGTACTTC.

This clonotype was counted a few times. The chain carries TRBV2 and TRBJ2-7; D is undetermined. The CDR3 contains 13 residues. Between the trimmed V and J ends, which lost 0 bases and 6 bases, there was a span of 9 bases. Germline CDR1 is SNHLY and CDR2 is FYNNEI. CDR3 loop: CASSEALWGEQYF. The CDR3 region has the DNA TGTGCCAGCAGTGAAGCGCTCTGGGGCGAGCAGTACTTC.

The CDR3 spells CSARDRTGPDTQYF. CDR3 sequence (DNA): TGCAGTGCTAGAGATAGGACAGGGCCAGATACGCAGTATTTT. The chain couples TRBV20-1 to TRBJ2-3; 8 positions match TRBD1. With 0 bases clipped from V and 4 bases from J, the junction kept 3 bases outside the gene matches. This CDR3 comprises 14 residues. The germline CDR1 and CDR2 sequences are DFQATT and SNEGSKA (reference sequence).

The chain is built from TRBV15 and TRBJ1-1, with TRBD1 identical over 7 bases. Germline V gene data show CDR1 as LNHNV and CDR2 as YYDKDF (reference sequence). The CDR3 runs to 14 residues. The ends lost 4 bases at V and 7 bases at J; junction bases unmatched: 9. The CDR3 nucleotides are TGTGCCACCAGCACCCGGGACAGCACTTTTGAAGCTTTCTTT. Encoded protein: CATSTRDSTFEAFF.

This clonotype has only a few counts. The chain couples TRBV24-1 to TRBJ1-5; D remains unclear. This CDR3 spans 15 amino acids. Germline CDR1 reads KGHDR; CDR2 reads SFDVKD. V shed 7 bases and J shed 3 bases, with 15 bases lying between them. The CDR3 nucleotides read TGTGCCACCAGGGCGTCCAGGTCAGACAATCAGCCCCAGCATTTT. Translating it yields CATRASRSDNQPQHF.

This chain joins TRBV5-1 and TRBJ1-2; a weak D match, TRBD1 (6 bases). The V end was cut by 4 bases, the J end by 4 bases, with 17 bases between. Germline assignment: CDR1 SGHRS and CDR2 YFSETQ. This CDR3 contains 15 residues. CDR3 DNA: TGCGCCAGCAGCGAGACAGGACAGATTACCTATGGCTACACCTTC. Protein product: CASSETGQITYGYTF.

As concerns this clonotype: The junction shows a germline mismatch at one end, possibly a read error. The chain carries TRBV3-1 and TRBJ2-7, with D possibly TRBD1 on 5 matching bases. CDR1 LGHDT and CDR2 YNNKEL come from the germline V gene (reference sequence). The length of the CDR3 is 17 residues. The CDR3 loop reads CASGQRFREKGAYEQYF. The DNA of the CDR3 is TGTGCCAGCGGCCAAAGGTTCCGCGAAAAAGGGGCCTACGAGCAGTACTTC.

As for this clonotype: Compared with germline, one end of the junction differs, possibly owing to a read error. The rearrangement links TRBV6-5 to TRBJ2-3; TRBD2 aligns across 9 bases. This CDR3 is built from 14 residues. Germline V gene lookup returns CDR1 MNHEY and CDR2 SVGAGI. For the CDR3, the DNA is TGTGCCGGCAGTTACAGCGGGAGGAAAGATACGCAGTATTTT. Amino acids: CAGSYSGRKDTQYF.

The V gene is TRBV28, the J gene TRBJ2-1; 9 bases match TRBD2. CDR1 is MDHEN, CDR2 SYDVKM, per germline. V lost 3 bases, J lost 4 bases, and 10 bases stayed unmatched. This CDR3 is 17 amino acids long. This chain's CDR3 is CASSFPGSAGGYNEQFF. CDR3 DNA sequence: TGTGCCAGCAGTTTCCCCGGTTCGGCGGGAGGGTACAATGAGCAGTTCTTC.

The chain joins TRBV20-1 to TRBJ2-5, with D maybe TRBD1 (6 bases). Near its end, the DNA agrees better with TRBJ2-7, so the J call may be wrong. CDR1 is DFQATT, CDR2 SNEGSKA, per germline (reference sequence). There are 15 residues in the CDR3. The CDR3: CSASNCRRGKSEQYF. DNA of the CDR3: TGCAGTGCTAGCAACTGCCGTAGGGGGAAGAGCGAGCAGTACTTC.

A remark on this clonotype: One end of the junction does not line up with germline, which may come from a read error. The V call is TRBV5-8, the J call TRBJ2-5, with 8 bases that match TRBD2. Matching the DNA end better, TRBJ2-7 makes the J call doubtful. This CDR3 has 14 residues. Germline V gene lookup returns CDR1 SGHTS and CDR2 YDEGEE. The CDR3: CASTRGGASFEQYF. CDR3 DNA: TGTGCCAGCACCCGGGGGGGCGCGTCCTTCGAGCAGTACTTC.

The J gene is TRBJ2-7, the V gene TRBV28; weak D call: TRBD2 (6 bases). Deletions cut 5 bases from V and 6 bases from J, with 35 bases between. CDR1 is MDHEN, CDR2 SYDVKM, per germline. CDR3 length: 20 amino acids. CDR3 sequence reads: CASSLAPGLSPKKVSTEQYF. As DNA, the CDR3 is TGTGCCAGCAGTCTGGCTCCGGGACTCTCCCCAAAAAAGGTTTCTACCGAGCAGTACTTC.

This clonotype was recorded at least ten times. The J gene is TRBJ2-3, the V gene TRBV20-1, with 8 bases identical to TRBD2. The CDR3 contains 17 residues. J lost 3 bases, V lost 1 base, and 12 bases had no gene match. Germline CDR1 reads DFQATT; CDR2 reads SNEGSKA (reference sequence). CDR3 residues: CSARAPPREGSTDTQYF. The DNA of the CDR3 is TGCAGTGCTAGAGCCCCGCCCCGGGAGGGGTCAACAGATACGCAGTATTTT.

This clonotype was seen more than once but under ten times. This CDR3 is CATSHGTNPSTDTQYF. The CDR3 region has the DNA TGTGCCACGTCCCACGGGACTAACCCTAGCACAGATACGCAGTATTTT. The chain is built from TRBV6-1 and TRBJ2-3, with 7 bases matching TRBD2. With 10 bases clipped from V and 0 bases from J, the junction kept 13 bases outside the gene matches. The CDR3 sequence is 16 residues long. Germline V gene lookup returns CDR1 MNHNS and CDR2 SASEGT.

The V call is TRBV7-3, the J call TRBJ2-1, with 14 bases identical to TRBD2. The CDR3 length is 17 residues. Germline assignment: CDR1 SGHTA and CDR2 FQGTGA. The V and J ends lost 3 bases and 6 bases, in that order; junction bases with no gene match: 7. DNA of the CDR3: TGTGCCAGCAGCTTCAGCGGGACTAGCGGGAGTCGCAATGAGCAGTTCTTC. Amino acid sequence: CASSFSGTSGSRNEQFF.

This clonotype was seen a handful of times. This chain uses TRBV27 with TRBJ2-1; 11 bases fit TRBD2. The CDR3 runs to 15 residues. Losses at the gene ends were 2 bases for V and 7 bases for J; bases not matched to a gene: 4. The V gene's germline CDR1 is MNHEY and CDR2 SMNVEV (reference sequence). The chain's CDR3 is CASSLTLAGGNEQFF. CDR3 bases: TGTGCCAGCAGTTTAACCCTAGCGGGAGGTAATGAGCAGTTCTTC.